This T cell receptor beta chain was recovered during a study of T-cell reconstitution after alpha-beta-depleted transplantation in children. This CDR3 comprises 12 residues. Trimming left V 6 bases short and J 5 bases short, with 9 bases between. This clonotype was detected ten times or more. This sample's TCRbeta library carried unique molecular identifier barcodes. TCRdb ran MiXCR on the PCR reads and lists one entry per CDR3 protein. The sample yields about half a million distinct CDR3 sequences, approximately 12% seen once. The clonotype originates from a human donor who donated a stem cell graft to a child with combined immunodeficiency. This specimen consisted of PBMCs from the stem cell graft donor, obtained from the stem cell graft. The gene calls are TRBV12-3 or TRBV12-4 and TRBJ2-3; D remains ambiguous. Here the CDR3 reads CASSFGRDTQYF. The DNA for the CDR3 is TGTGCCAGCAGCTTTGGTCGAGATACGCAGTATTTT.